One sample yielded the 28 T cell receptor beta chains listed below, sequenced in a study of T-cell memory formation after mild COVID-19. TCRdb reanalysed the 5' RACE reads using MiXCR and keeps one entry per CDR3 protein. In the table there are 430,000 or so distinct CDR3 sequences, about 23% of which are singletons. The source material was PBMCs or a T cell subset sorted from them (not recorded which). These receptor sequences come from an adult woman who had mild COVID-19 (a few samples of this study predate the infection). Cell type and time point are not known.

This clonotype was seen only once. The rearrangement links TRBV21-1 to TRBJ2-2; no check of the table's D call, TRBD1, against the DNA was made. TRBV21-1 is annotated as a pseudogene. The length of the CDR3 is 16 residues. CDR3 nucleotide sequence: TGTGCCAGCAGCCCTCAGCCGGGGGAGCGAACCGGGGAGCTGTTTTTT. This translates into CASSPQPGERTGELFF.

The sample holds many counts of this clonotype. The chain recombines TRBV11-3 with TRBJ2-7; no clear D gene. The CDR3 is 13 amino acids. Trimming removed 4 bases from V and 6 bases from J, with 13 bases in between. Germline V gene lookup returns CDR1 SGHNT and CDR2 YENEEA. CDR3 sequence: CASSSSMWGEQYF. The DNA for the CDR3 is TGTGCCAGCAGCTCGTCCATGTGGGGCGAGCAGTACTTC.

J is TRBJ2-2 and V is TRBV20-1; D is undetermined. This CDR3 has 17 residues. Germline values: CDR1 DFQATT, CDR2 SNEGSKA (reference sequence). Trimming shortened V by 0 bases and J by 5 bases, and 19 bases separated the two germline ends. The CDR3 loop reads CSAREPPQWLGTGELFF. The CDR3 coding sequence is TGCAGTGCTAGAGAGCCCCCCCAGTGGCTGGGGACCGGGGAGCTGTTTTTT.

The V call is TRBV20-1, the J call TRBJ2-3; D remains ambiguous. V lost 3 bases and J lost 1, with 8 bases in between. Germline CDR1 and CDR2: DFQATT and SNEGSKA (reference sequence). The CDR3 consists of 13 residues. The chain's CDR3 is CSASSYRTDTQYF. The CDR3 nucleotides read TGCAGTGCTAGTTCCTACCGCACAGATACGCAGTATTTT.

This clonotype was observed many times. The V gene is TRBV25-1, the J gene TRBJ1-3, with TRBD1 identical over 8 bases. The germline gives CDR1 MGHDK, CDR2 SYGVNS. J lost 0 bases, V lost 3 bases, and 7 bases had no gene match. CDR3 length: 17 residues. The CDR3 reads CASSEPGQEYSGNTIYF. In DNA, the CDR3 is TGTGCCAGCAGTGAGCCGGGACAGGAGTACTCTGGAAACACCATATATTTT.

This clonotype was found a few times. The chain uses TRBV7-2 and TRBJ2-3, with 7 bases lining up with TRBD1. This CDR3 has 15 residues. The trim removed 6 bases at V and 0 bases at J, leaving 6 bases unmatched. Looked up from germline, CDR1 is SGHTA and CDR2 is FQGNSA. The DNA of the CDR3 is TGTGCCAGCAGAGAAGACAGGGAAAGCACAGATACGCAGTATTTT. This codes for CASREDRESTDTQYF.

Written as DNA, the CDR3 is TGTGCCAGCCACAGTTTCGTCGGGACTGGTGAAGCTTTCTTT. This sequence encodes CASHSFVGTGEAFF. The chain recombines TRBV12-3 or TRBV12-4 with TRBJ1-1; the D gene is possibly TRBD1 (5 bases). V gave up 8 bases and J gave up 7 bases, with 20 bases separating them. The CDR3 covers 14 residues.

This clonotype was counted a few times. The chain joins TRBV3-1 to TRBJ2-1; D might be TRBD1 or TRBD2, each matching 5 bases. The V and J ends lost 8 bases and 6 bases respectively, with 17 bases between them. Per the germline V gene, CDR1 is LGHDT and CDR2 is YNNKEL (reference sequence). This CDR3 is built from 14 residues. CDR3 amino acids: CASSIGWGPNEQFF. DNA for the CDR3: TGTGCCAGCTCTATCGGTTGGGGACCCAATGAGCAGTTCTTC.

J is TRBJ1-4 and V is TRBV2; no firm D call. CDR1 is SNHLY, CDR2 FYNNEI, per germline. This CDR3 has 14 amino acids. V gave up 2 bases and J gave up 8 bases, with 12 bases separating them. The CDR3: CASSEFASTEKLFF. CDR3 DNA sequence: TGTGCCAGCAGTGAATTTGCGTCAACCGAAAAACTGTTTTTT.

The rearrangement joins TRBV4-1 to TRBJ2-5; D may correspond to TRBD1 or TRBD2 (5 bases each). The CDR3 has 13 amino acids. Trimming cost V 3 bases and J 5 bases, with 10 bases left between them. Germline V gives CDR1 MGHRA, CDR2 YSYEKL. The chain's CDR3 is CASSQDWGETQYF. The CDR3 nucleotides are TGCGCCAGCAGCCAGGACTGGGGGGAGACCCAGTACTTC.

This chain uses TRBV11-2 with TRBJ2-1; a weak D match, TRBD2 (5 bases). The CDR3 is 15 residues long. From germline, CDR1 is SGHAT and CDR2 FQNNGV. V was shortened by 5 bases and J by 5 bases, with 16 bases between the two germline ends. Written as DNA, the CDR3 is TGTGCCAGCAGCCGCTTAAGAGGGCGTAACAATGAGCAGTTCTTC. Translated, it gives CASSRLRGRNNEQFF.

This clonotype has a handful of counts. The genes are TRBV12-3 or TRBV12-4 and TRBJ2-7, with a tentative D call TRBD2 (5 bases). The ends were cut back, 5 bases at V and 3 bases at J, with 8 bases in the middle. The CDR3 consists of 12 residues. CDR3 amino acids: CASSISDYEQYF. The CDR3 DNA reads as TGTGCCAGCAGTATTAGCGACTACGAGCAGTACTTC.

There are a few counts of this clonotype. The chain couples TRBV4-1 to TRBJ2-2; D could derive from TRBD1 or TRBD2 (5 bases each). V was trimmed by 4 bases and J by 5 bases, leaving 14 bases between them. This CDR3 spans 15 amino acids. Germline CDR1 MGHRA, CDR2 YSYEKL. This CDR3 reads CASSPQRGRTGELFF. In nucleotides, the CDR3 is TGCGCCAGCAGCCCCCAACGGGGCCGGACCGGGGAGCTGTTTTTT.

This clonotype showed up just a few times. The chain joins TRBV6-2 or TRBV6-3 to TRBJ2-2, with 12 bases fitting TRBD1. Germline CDR1 reads MNHEY; CDR2 reads SVGEGT. The CDR3 spans 14 residues. V shed 8 bases and J 6 bases; nucleotides not matched to a gene: 4. The CDR3 loop is CASRDRGLSGELFF. The CDR3 nucleotides are TGTGCCAGCCGGGACAGGGGGCTCTCCGGGGAGCTGTTTTTT.

This clonotype was recorded only once. V is TRBV10-3 and J is TRBJ1-2, with D perhaps matching TRBD1 (6 bases). From germline, CDR1 is ENHRY and CDR2 SYGVKD. The CDR3 length is 12 residues. V lost 6 bases and J 7 bases, leaving 12 bases between the germline ends. CDR3: CAISEGGTGYTF. The CDR3 region has the DNA TGTGCCATCAGCGAAGGGGGAACTGGCTACACCTTC.

This chain links TRBV5-1 with TRBJ2-3, with TRBD2 matching over 13 bases. V was clipped by 3 bases and J by 0 bases; unmatched bases: 4. The CDR3 runs 17 residues. CDR1 is SGHRS, CDR2 YFSETQ, per germline. The CDR3 spells CASSSLTSGGSTDTQYF. CDR3 in DNA: TGCGCCAGCAGCTCCTTGACTAGCGGGGGGAGCACAGATACGCAGTATTTT.

On this clonotype itself: Its ends do not fully match the called genes, so a read error is possible. The J gene is TRBJ2-3, the V gene TRBV6-5; D uncertain. Germline assignment: CDR1 MNHEY and CDR2 SVGAGI. CDR3 length: 13 residues. The CDR3 nucleotides are TGTGACAGCCGACAAATAAGCACAGATACGCAGTATTTT. This encodes CDSRQISTDTQYF.

The V and J genes are TRBV9 and TRBJ2-1; TRBD2 matches 13 bases. CDR3 length equals 17 residues. The J segment lost 2 bases and the V segment lost 3 bases, leaving 5 bases of the junction unmatched. Germline V gives CDR1 SGDLS, CDR2 YYNGEE. In nucleotides, the CDR3 is TGTGCCAGCAGCGCGGCAACTAGCGGGGGGGCCTACAATGAGCAGTTCTTC. Amino acids: CASSAATSGGAYNEQFF. Filled out from reference TRBV9 and TRBJ2-1, the complete variable domain reads DSGVTQTPKHLITATGQRVTLRCSPRSGDLSVYWYQQSLDQGLQFLIQYYNGEERAKGNILERFSAQQFPDLHSELNLSSLELGDSALYFCASSAATSGGAYNEQFFGPGTRLTVL.

This clonotype was observed a few times. The CDR3 loop reads CASRPQGQLGWGYTF. The DNA of the CDR3 is TGTGCCAGCAGACCACAGGGACAGCTGGGGTGGGGCTACACCTTC. The chain couples TRBV12-3 or TRBV12-4 to TRBJ1-2; 7 bases agree with TRBD1. This CDR3 has 15 amino acids. Trimming at V came to 6 bases and at J to 8 bases, leaving 15 bases not matched to a gene.

The chain couples TRBV5-1 to TRBJ2-1; D assignment may be TRBD1 or TRBD2 (6 bases each). Trimming pared 5 bases from V and 2 bases from J, leaving 11 bases between. The CDR3 totals 14 residues. Germline-derived CDR1 and CDR2 are SGHRS and YFSETQ. CDR3 amino acids: CASREGETYNEQFF. The CDR3 DNA sequence: TGCGCCAGCAGGGAGGGGGAAACCTACAATGAGCAGTTCTTC.

In its sample, this clonotype was seen a few times. The chain carries TRBV20-1 and TRBJ2-3; tentatively, D is TRBD2 (5 bases). Looked up from germline, CDR1 is DFQATT and CDR2 is SNEGSKA (reference sequence). Trimming stripped 0 bases from V and 6 bases from J, with 16 bases between. The CDR3 consists of 15 residues. The DNA for the CDR3 is TGCAGTGCTAGAGATTCATTGGGAGCCCCGGATACGCAGTATTTT. Its translation is CSARDSLGAPDTQYF.

The chain carries TRBV24-1 and TRBJ2-3, with D unresolved. V lost 6 bases and J lost 2, with 8 bases in between. CDR3 length: 13 amino acids. Germline CDR1 reads KGHDR; CDR2 reads SFDVKD. The CDR3 DNA follows: TGTGCCACCAGTCCCGTCGACACAGATACGCAGTATTTT. Translating it yields CATSPVDTDTQYF.

The chain employs TRBV27 and TRBJ1-1; 10 nucleotides line up with TRBD1. Trimming removed 6 bases from V and 5 bases from J; junction bases left unmatched: 6. Germline V gives CDR1 MNHEY, CDR2 SMNVEV (reference sequence). CDR3 length: 14 amino acids. CDR3 in amino acids: CASSRTGGRTEAFF. CDR3 DNA sequence: TGTGCCAGCAGCAGGACAGGGGGTCGGACTGAAGCTTTCTTT.

The chain carries TRBV6-5 and TRBJ2-5; D unclear. This CDR3 region has 16 residues. Germline-derived CDR1 and CDR2 are MNHEY and SVGAGI. V lost 5 bases and J 0 bases, leaving 16 bases between the germline ends. The CDR3 region is CASSPQTTGYQETQYF. The CDR3 DNA sequence: TGTGCCAGCAGTCCACAAACGACCGGGTACCAAGAGACCCAGTACTTC.

The chain uses TRBV12-3 or TRBV12-4 and TRBJ2-1; the D is unclear. The CDR3 runs 13 residues. Trimming left V 6 bases short and J 5 bases short, with 11 bases between. CDR3 sequence (DNA): TGTGCCAGCAGCGGGCCCGGTGACAATGAGCAGTTCTTC. The encoded protein is CASSGPGDNEQFF.

The table lists this clonotype with a few counts. This chain joins TRBV4-1 and TRBJ2-7, with D tentatively TRBD1 or TRBD2 (5 bases each). CDR3 size: 15 residues. With 3 bases removed from V and 4 bases from J, the gap between germline ends came to 16 bases. Germline V CDR1 and CDR2: MGHRA, YSYEKL. CDR3 sequence reads: CASSHYPRDGYEQYF. The CDR3 coding sequence is TGCGCCAGCAGCCACTACCCACGGGACGGATACGAGCAGTACTTC.

The rearrangement joins TRBV12-3 or TRBV12-4 to TRBJ2-3; D is uncertain. V was shortened by 10 bases and J by 3 bases, with 11 bases between the two germline ends. The CDR3 length is 12 residues. The CDR3 loop is CATPVKTDTQYF. The CDR3 bases are TGTGCCACCCCGGTTAAGACAGATACGCAGTATTTT.

The chain links TRBV7-9 to TRBJ2-1, with 8 nucleotides matching TRBD1. CDR1 and CDR2 (germline): SEHNR, FQNEAQ (reference sequence). The V and J ends lost 0 bases and 2 bases, in that order; junction bases with no gene match: 3. The CDR3 extends over 16 amino acids. The chain's CDR3 is CASSLAGRGPYNEQFF. CDR3 bases: TGTGCCAGCAGCTTAGCCGGCAGGGGGCCCTACAATGAGCAGTTCTTC.